The 15 T cell receptor beta chains below were found in one sample sequenced in a study of T-cell reconstitution after alpha-beta-depleted transplantation in children. Unique molecular identifiers tagged the TCRbeta library. TCRdb reprocessed the PCR reads with MiXCR, giving one entry per CDR3 protein. The sample carries about 420,000 distinct CDR3 sequences, about 11% recorded once. The sample in question was PBMCs from the stem cell graft donor, obtained from the stem cell graft. These receptors were taken from a human donor who donated a stem cell graft to a child with acute myeloid leukemia.

This clonotype has a handful of counts. This chain joins TRBV7-9 and TRBJ2-7, with 7 bases matching TRBD1. Germline CDR1 and CDR2: SEHNR and FQNEAQ (reference sequence). J lost 4 bases, V lost 8 bases, and 5 bases had no gene match. The CDR3 consists of 12 residues. CDR3 nucleotide sequence: TGTGCCAGCGAGGACAGGCGATACGAGCAGTACTTC. This sequence encodes CASEDRRYEQYF.

This clonotype was recorded a few times. The chain uses TRBV15 and TRBJ1-6, with unresolved D. The V gene lost 1 base and the J gene lost 7 bases, with 8 bases spanning the gap. There are 14 residues in the CDR3. Germline V gene lookup returns CDR1 LNHNV and CDR2 YYDKDF (reference sequence). Here the CDR3 reads CATSRGRSNSPLHF. Here the CDR3 DNA reads TGTGCCACCAGCAGAGGACGGTCCAATTCACCCCTCCACTTT.

This clonotype was detected ten times or more. The chain is built from TRBV29-1 and TRBJ1-1, with a possible D match to TRBD1 (5 bases). V gave up 5 bases and J gave up 1 base, with 11 bases separating them. Germline V gene lookup returns CDR1 SQVTM and CDR2 ANQGSEA. The CDR3 has 13 residues. CDR3 region: CSVHEGTNTEAFF. The DNA of the CDR3 is TGCAGCGTTCACGAGGGGACGAACACTGAAGCTTTCTTT.

V is TRBV9 and J is TRBJ2-6; TRBD1 might be the D (6 bases). V was trimmed by 0 bases and J by 0 bases, leaving 19 bases between them. Germline CDR1 and CDR2: SGDLS and YYNGEE. This CDR3 has 20 residues. CDR3 nucleotides: TGTGCCAGCAGCGTAGCTACGAGGAACAGGGAATTCTCTGGGGCCAACGTCCTGACTTTC. It encodes CASSVATRNREFSGANVLTF.

The rearrangement uses TRBV4-2 and TRBJ2-1; D uncertain. Germline CDR1 is LGHNA and CDR2 is YNFKEQ. There are 10 residues in the CDR3. Deletions cut 2 bases from V and 8 bases from J, with 1 base between. Here the CDR3 reads CASSQYEQFF. CDR3 in DNA: TGTGCCAGCAGCCAATATGAGCAGTTCTTC.

This clonotype was picked up many times. This chain joins TRBV3-1 and TRBJ2-4; D may be TRBD1 or TRBD2 (5 bases each). Trimming removed 1 base at V and 5 bases at J, with 9 bases between. CDR1 is LGHDT, CDR2 YNNKEL, per germline (reference sequence). The CDR3 extends over 14 amino acids. Here the CDR3 reads CASSQGGSENIQYF. For the CDR3, the DNA is TGTGCCAGCAGCCAAGGGGGGTCGGAAAACATTCAGTACTTC.

The genes are TRBV7-2 and TRBJ2-1; D is possibly TRBD2 (5 bases). CDR3 size: 15 residues. The V end was cut by 7 bases, the J end by 7 bases, with 20 bases between. Germline lookup yields CDR1 SGHTA and CDR2 FQGNSA. As DNA, the CDR3 is TGTGCCAGCAAGCTTAACGGGGATTGGTATAATGAGCAGTTCTTC. Protein: CASKLNGDWYNEQFF.

The table lists this clonotype with many counts. The rearrangement joins TRBV11-2 to TRBJ1-5; unclear D gene. Germline CDR1 reads SGHAT; CDR2 reads FQNNGV. The ends were cut back, 5 bases at V and 5 bases at J, with 10 bases in the middle. CDR3 size: 13 residues. The CDR3 sequence: CASSKTTDQPQHF. The CDR3 DNA follows: TGTGCCAGCAGCAAGACAACAGATCAGCCCCAGCATTTT. The whole variable domain, filled in from reference TRBV11-2 and TRBJ1-5, reads EAGVAQSPRYKIIEKRQSVAFWCNPISGHATLYWYQQILGQGPKLLIQFQNNGVVDDSQLPKDRFSAERLKGVDSTLKIQPAKLEDSAVYLCASSKTTDQPQHFGDGTRLSIL.

V is TRBV7-3 and J is TRBJ2-2, with D possibly being TRBD1 (5 bases). Germline loops: CDR1 SGHTA, CDR2 FQGTGA. V was pared by 5 bases and J by 6 bases, with 13 bases between. The length of the CDR3 is 14 residues. Written as DNA, the CDR3 is TGTGCCAGCAGCCCGCTGGGGCCGTCCGGGGAGCTGTTTTTT. Its translation is CASSPLGPSGELFF.

Of note for this clonotype: Just one base apart from a much larger clone, this may be a read error. This chain uses TRBV12-3 or TRBV12-4 with TRBJ1-1; TRBD1 might be the D (6 bases). The CDR3 spans 14 residues. The CDR3 loop reads CASSLSRGHGEPFF. CDR3 nucleotide sequence: TGTGCCAGCAGTTTATCACGGGGGCACGGTGAACCTTTCTTT.

This clonotype was counted at least ten times. This chain's CDR3 is CASSLGQGEGYGYTF. CDR3 DNA sequence: TGTGCCAGCTCACTGGGACAGGGTGAAGGCTATGGCTACACCTTC. This sequence joins TRBV18 and TRBJ1-2, with TRBD1 identical over 9 bases. The CDR3 is made up of 15 amino acids. V lost 4 bases and J lost 4; bases outside the gene matches: 7. Looked up from germline, CDR1 is KGHSH and CDR2 is LQKENI.

This clonotype was counted only a few times. The CDR3 DNA follows: TGCGCCAGCAGCCCGCGGCAGGGGGCCAATTACGAGCAGTACTTC. Amino acids: CASSPRQGANYEQYF. The chain combines TRBV5-1 with TRBJ2-7; 8 bases are a match to TRBD1. Germline V lookup: CDR1 SGHRS, CDR2 YFSETQ. With V trimmed by 4 bases and J by 4 bases, 10 bases remained unmatched. The CDR3 is 15 amino acids.

The rearrangement uses TRBV5-1 and TRBJ2-1; D might be TRBD2 (6 bases). The ends were cut back, 2 bases at V and 6 bases at J, with 15 bases in the middle. CDR3 length equals 15 residues. CDR1 is SGHRS and CDR2 is YFSETQ in the germline V gene. CDR3 nucleotide sequence: TGCGCCAGCAGCTTTCTAGCGCGAGAGGCCAATGAGCAGTTCTTC. The encoded protein is CASSFLAREANEQFF.

This clonotype was counted between two and nine times. The chain combines TRBV25-1 with TRBJ2-7; D perhaps matches TRBD1 (6 bases). The CDR3 length is 15 residues. Germline V gene lookup returns CDR1 MGHDK and CDR2 SYGVNS. V lost 1 base, J lost 7 bases, and 17 bases lay in between. The CDR3, as DNA: TGTGCCAGCAGTGAATCCACTTTGGGGGCGAGGGAGCAGTACTTC. This sequence encodes CASSESTLGAREQYF.

This clonotype was picked up a small number of times. The chain links TRBV3-1 to TRBJ2-4; 8 bases fit TRBD1. V lost 0 bases to trimming and J lost 7 bases; unmatched junction nucleotides: 8. The CDR3 loop spans 16 amino acids. Germline lookup yields CDR1 LGHDT and CDR2 YNNKEL (reference sequence). The CDR3 here is CASSQDAQGAGNIQYF. CDR3 in DNA: TGTGCCAGCAGCCAAGACGCGCAGGGGGCGGGGAACATTCAGTACTTC.